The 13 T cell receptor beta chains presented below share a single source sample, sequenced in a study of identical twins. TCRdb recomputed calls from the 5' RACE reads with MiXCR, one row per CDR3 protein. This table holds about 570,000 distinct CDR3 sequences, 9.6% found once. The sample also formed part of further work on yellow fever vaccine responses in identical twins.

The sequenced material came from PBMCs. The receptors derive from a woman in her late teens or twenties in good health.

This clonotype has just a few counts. In nucleotides, the CDR3 is TGTGCCAGCGGGGGTCCAGCCACGAACACCGGGGAGCTGTTTTTT. It translates to CASGGPATNTGELFF. The chain is built from TRBV11-2 and TRBJ2-2, with D possibly being TRBD1 or TRBD2 (5 bases each). The CDR3 extends over 15 amino acids. Trimming shortened V by 8 bases and J by 0 bases, and 13 bases separated the two germline ends. Per the germline V gene, CDR1 is SGHAT and CDR2 is FQNNGV.

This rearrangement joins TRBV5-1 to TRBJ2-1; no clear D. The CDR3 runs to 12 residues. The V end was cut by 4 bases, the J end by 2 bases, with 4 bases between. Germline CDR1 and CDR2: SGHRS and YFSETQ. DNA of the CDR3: TGCGCCAGCAGCGTCCCCTACAATGAGCAGTTCTTC. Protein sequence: CASSVPYNEQFF.

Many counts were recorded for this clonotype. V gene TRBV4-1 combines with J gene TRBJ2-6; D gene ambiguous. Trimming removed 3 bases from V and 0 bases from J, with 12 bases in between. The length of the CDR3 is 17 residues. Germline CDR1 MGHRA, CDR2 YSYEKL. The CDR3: CASSHTPEDSGANVLTF. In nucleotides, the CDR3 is TGCGCCAGCAGCCATACCCCCGAGGACTCTGGGGCCAACGTCCTGACTTTC.

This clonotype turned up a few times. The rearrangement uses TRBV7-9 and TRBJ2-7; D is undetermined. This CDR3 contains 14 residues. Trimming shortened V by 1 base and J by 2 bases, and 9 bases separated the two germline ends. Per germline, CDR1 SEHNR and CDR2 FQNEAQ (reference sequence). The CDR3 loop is CASSLGQDPYEQYF. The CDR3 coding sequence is TGTGCCAGCAGCTTAGGGCAGGACCCCTACGAGCAGTACTTC. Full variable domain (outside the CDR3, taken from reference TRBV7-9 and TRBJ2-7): DTGVSQNPRHKITKRGQNVTFRCDPISEHNRLYWYRQTLGQGPEFLTYFQNEAQLEKSRLLSDRFSAERPKGSFSTLEIQRTEQGDSAMYLCASSLGQDPYEQYFGPGTRLTVT.

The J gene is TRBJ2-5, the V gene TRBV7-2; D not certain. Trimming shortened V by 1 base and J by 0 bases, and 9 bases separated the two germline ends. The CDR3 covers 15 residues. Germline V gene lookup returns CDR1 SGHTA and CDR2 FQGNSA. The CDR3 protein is CASSLGRADQETQYF. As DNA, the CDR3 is TGTGCCAGCAGCTTAGGGCGAGCAGACCAAGAGACCCAGTACTTC.

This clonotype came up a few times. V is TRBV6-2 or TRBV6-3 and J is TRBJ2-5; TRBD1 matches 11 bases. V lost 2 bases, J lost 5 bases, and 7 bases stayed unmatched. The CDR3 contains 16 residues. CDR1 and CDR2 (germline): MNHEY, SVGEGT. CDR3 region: CASSYLRTGGKETQYF. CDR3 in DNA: TGTGCCAGCAGTTACCTGAGGACAGGGGGCAAGGAGACCCAGTACTTC.

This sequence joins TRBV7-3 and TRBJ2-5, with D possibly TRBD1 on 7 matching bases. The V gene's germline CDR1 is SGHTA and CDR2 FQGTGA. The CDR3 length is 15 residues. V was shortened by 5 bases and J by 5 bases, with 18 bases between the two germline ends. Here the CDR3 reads CASSLSGGPPETQYF. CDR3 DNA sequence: TGTGCCAGCAGCCTATCAGGGGGGCCCCCGGAGACCCAGTACTTC.

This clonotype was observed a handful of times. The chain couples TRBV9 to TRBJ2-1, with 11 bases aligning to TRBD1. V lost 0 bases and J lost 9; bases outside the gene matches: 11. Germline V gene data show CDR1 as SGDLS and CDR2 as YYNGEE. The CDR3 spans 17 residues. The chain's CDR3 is CASSVDPDRGPLGEQFF. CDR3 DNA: TGTGCCAGCAGCGTAGATCCGGACAGGGGGCCACTGGGTGAGCAGTTCTTC.

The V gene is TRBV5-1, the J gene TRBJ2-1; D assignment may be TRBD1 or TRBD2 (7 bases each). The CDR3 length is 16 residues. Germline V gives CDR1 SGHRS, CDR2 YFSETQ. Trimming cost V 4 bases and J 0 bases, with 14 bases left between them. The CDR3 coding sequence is TGCGCCAGCAGCGCAGGGGGGGGGGTCTCCTACAATGAGCAGTTCTTC. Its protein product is CASSAGGGVSYNEQFF. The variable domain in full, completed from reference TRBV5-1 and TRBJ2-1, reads KAGVTQTPRYLIKTRGQQVTLSCSPISGHRSVSWYQQTPGQGLQFLFEYFSETQRNKGNFPGRFSGRQFSNSRSEMNVSTLELGDSALYLCASSAGGGVSYNEQFFGPGTRLTVL.

The CDR3 nucleotides are TGTGCAAGTCGCTTAGAAGATAGGCTCCTTAAGCAGCCCCAGCATTTT. Translating gives CASRLEDRLLKQPQHF. The chain uses TRBV12-2 and TRBJ1-5. TRBV12-2 is a recognized pseudogene. This CDR3 is 16 amino acids long.

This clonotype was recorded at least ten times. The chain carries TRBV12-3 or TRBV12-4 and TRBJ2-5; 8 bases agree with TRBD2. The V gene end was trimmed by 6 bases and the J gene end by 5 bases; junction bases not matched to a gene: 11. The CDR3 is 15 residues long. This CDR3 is CASRYLSGSRETQYF. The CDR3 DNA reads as TGTGCCAGCAGATATTTAAGCGGGAGCAGGGAGACCCAGTACTTC.

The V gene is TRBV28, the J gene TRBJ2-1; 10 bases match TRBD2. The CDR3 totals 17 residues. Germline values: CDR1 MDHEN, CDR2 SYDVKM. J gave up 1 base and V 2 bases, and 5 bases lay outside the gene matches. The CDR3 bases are TGTGCCAGCAGTTTAAAGCGGGGGGGCCAATCCTACAATGAGCAGTTCTTC. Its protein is CASSLKRGGQSYNEQFF.

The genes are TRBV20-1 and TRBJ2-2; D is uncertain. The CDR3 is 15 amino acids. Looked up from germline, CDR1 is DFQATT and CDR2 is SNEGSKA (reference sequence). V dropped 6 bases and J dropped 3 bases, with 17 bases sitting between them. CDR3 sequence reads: CSAGDALSDTGELFF. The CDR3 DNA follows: TGCAGTGCAGGCGACGCTTTGTCGGACACCGGGGAGCTGTTTTTT.